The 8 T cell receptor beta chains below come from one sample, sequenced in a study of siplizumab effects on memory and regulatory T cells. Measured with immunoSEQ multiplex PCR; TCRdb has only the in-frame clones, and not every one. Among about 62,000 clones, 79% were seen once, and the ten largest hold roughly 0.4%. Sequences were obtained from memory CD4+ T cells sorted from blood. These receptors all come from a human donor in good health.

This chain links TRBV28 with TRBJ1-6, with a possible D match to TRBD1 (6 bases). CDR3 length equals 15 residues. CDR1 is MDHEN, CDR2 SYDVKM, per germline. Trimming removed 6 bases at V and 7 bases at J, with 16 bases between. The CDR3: CASRPSRRGNSPLHF. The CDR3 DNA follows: TGTGCCAGCAGACCCTCGCGGAGGGGGAATTCACCCCTCCACTTT.

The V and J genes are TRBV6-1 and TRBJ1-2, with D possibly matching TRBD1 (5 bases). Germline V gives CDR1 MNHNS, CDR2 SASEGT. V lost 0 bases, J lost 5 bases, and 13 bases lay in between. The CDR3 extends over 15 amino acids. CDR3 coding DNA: TGTGCCAGCAGTGAAGCGGAGACAGTCCTTTATGGCTACACCTTC. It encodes CASSEAETVLYGYTF.

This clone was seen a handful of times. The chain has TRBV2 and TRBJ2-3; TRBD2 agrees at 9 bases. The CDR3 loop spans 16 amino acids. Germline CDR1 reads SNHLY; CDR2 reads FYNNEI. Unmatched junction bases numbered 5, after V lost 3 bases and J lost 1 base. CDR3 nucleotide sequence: TGTGCCAGCAGTGAGGCAATAGCGGGGGGCACAGATACGCAGTATTTT. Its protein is CASSEAIAGGTDTQYF.

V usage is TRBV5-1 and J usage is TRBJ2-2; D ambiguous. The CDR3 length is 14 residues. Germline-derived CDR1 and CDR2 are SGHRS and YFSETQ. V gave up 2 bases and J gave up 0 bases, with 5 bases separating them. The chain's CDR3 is CASSFISNTGELFF. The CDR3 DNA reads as TGCGCCAGCAGCTTCATTTCGAACACCGGGGAGCTGTTTTTT.

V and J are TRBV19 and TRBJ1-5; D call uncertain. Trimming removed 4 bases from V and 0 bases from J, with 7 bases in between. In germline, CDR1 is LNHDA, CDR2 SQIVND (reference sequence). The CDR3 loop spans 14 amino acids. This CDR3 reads CASSKGYSNQPQHF. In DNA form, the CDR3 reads TGTGCCAGTAGTAAAGGGTATAGCAATCAGCCCCAGCATTTT.

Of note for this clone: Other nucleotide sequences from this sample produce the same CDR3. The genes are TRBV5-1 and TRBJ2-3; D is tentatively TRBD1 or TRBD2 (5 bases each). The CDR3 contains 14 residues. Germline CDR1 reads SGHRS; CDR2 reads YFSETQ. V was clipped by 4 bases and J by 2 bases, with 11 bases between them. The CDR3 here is CASSRDQATDTQYF. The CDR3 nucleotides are TGCGCCAGCAGCCGGGACCAAGCCACAGATACGCAGTATTTT.

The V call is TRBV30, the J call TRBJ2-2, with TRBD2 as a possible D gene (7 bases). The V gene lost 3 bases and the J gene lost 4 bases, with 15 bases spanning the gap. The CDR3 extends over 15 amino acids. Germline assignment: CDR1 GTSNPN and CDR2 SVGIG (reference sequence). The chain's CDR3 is CAWRRGLTTTGELFF. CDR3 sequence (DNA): TGTGCCTGGAGGCGGGGGCTGACGACCACCGGGGAGCTGTTTTTT.

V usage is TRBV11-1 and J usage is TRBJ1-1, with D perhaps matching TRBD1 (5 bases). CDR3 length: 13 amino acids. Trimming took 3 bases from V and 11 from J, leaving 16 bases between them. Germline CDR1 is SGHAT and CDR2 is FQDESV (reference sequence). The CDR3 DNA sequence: TGTGCCAGCAGCTTCCCAGGAGGGGATGTGGCTTTCTTT. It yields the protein CASSFPGGDVAFF.